This T cell receptor beta chain was retrieved from a study of T cells in Graves' hyperthyroidism and ophthalmopathy. Study in general: Peripheral blood was acquired at first diagnosis, ahead of any therapy whatsoever.

V was cut by 2 bases and J by 6 bases, with 11 bases left in between. Per germline, CDR1 SNHLY and CDR2 FYNNEI. There are 15 residues in the CDR3. A patient was excluded if there was uncontrolled infection, other autoimmune disease, pregnancy or lactation. The diagnostic basis comprised clinical symptoms, serum thyroxine and TRAb, thyroid ultrasound and orbital computed tomography. PBMCs were sourced from less than 12 ml fresh peripheral blood. Template material for amplifying TCR beta CDR3 regions consisted of RNA transcripts. Primed by the HTBI set, a first-round RT-PCR was run on the TCR CDR3. One entry per CDR3 protein, called by TCRdb with MiXCR from the multiplex PCR reads. The repertoire holds some 490,000 distinct CDR3 sequences, with approximately 22% as singletons. This clonotype has just a few counts.

The V call is TRBV2, the J call TRBJ1-6; D may be TRBD1 (6 bases). Sequenced: blood. This clonotype was sampled from a woman between 65 and 79 years old with Graves' ophthalmopathy. In DNA, the CDR3 is TGTGCCAGCAGTGAACAGGGGCCCCTTAATTCACCCCTCCACTTT. Its protein is CASSEQGPLNSPLHF.